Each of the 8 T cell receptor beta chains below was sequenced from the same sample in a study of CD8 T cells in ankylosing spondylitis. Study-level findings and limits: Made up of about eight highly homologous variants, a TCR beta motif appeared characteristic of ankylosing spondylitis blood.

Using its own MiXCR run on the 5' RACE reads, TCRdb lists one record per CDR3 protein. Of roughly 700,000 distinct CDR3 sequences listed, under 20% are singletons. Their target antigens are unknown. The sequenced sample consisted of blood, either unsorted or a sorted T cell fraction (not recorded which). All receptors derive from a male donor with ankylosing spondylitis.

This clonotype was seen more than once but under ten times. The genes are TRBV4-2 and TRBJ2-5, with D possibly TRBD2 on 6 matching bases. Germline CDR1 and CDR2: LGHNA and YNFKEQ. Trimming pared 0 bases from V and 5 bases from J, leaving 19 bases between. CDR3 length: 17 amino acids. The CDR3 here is CASSQDGALANTETQYF. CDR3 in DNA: TGTGCCAGCAGCCAAGACGGGGCCCTAGCGAACACTGAGACCCAGTACTTC.

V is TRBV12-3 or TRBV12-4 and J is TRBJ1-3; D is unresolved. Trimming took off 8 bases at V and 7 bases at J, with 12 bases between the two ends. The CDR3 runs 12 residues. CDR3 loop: CASLVLRNTIYF. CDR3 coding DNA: TGTGCCAGCCTCGTCTTGAGGAACACCATATATTTT.

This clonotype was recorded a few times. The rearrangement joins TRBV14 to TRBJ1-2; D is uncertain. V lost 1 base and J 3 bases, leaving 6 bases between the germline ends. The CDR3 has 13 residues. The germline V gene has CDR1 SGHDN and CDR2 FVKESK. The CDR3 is CASSQGTHYGYTF. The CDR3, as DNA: TGTGCCAGCAGCCAAGGGACCCACTATGGCTACACCTTC.

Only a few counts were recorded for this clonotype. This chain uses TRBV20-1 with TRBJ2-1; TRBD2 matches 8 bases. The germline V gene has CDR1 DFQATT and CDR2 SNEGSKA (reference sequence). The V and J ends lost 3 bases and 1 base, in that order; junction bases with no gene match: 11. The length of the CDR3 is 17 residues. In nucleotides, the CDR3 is TGCAGTGCTAGCTGGGTCAGTAGCGGGAAGTCCTACAATGAGCAGTTCTTC. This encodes CSASWVSSGKSYNEQFF.

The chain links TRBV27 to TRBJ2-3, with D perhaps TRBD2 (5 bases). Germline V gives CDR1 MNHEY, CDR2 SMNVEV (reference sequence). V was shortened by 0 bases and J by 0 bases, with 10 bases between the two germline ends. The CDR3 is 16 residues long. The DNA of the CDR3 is TGTGCCAGCAGTTTATCGACTAAGGCGAGCACAGATACGCAGTATTTT. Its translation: CASSLSTKASTDTQYF.

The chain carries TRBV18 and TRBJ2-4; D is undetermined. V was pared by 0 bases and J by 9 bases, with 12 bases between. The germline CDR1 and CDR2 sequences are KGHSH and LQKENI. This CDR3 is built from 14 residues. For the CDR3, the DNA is TGTGCCAGCTCACCACCCGGCGTAGTGGGCATTCAGTACTTC. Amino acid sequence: CASSPPGVVGIQYF.

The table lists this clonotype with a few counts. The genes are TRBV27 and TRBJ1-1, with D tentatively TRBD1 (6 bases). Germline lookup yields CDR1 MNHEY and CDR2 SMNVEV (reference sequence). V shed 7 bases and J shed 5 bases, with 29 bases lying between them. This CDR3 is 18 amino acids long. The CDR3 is CASTDLTGARSTGTEAFF. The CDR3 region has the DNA TGTGCCAGCACCGATCTCACGGGGGCCCGTTCTACTGGGACTGAAGCTTTCTTT.

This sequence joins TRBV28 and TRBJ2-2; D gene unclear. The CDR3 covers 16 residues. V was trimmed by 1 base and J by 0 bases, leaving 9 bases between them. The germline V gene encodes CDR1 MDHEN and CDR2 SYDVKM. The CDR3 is CASSLFPQANTGELFF. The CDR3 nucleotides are TGTGCCAGCAGTTTATTCCCTCAGGCGAACACCGGGGAGCTGTTTTTT.